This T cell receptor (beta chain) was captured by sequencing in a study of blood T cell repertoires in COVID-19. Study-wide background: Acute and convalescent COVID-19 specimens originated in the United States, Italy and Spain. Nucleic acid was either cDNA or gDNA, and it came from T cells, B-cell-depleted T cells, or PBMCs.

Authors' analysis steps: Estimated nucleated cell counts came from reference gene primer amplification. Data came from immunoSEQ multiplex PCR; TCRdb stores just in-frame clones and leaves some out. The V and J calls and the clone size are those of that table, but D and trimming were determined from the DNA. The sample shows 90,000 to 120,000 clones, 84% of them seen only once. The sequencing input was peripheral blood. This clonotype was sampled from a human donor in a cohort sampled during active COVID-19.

The CDR3 loop reads CASSSLGTNYGYTF. Here the CDR3 DNA reads TGTGCCAGCAGTTCACTTGGTACCAACTATGGCTACACCTTC. The chain is built from TRBV28 and TRBJ1-2; D gene ambiguous. In germline, CDR1 is MDHEN, CDR2 SYDVKM. The CDR3 sequence is 14 residues long. V shed 4 bases and J shed 2 bases, with 11 bases lying between them.